What follows are 32 T cell receptor beta chains derived from one specimen sequenced in a study of blood T cells in healthy people across ages. The second PCR ran roughly 6 to 11 cycles with a sample-barcoded 5' primer and J-beta primers. MiXCR, applied by TCRdb to the 5' RACE reads, yields one record per CDR3 protein. The sample holds almost 800,000 distinct CDR3 sequences, over 45% seen once. The specimen was blood. The receptors originated from a man aged 30-40 years in good health.

This rearrangement joins TRBV3-1 to TRBJ2-5; a possible D gene is TRBD2 (5 bases). Germline V gene sequence: CDR1 LGHDT, CDR2 YNNKEL (reference sequence). V was shortened by 3 bases and J by 1 base, with 15 bases between the two germline ends. The CDR3 sequence is 16 residues long. Here the CDR3 reads CASSQSLRAVQETQYF. The CDR3 DNA sequence: TGTGCCAGCAGCCAGAGTTTACGAGCGGTCCAAGAGACCCAGTACTTC.

This clonotype has more than one count but fewer than ten. This chain uses TRBV20-1 with TRBJ2-3, with D perhaps TRBD1 (5 bases). The germline V and J ends were trimmed by 3 bases and 2 bases, with 18 bases remaining between them. The CDR3 totals 16 residues. Germline lookup yields CDR1 DFQATT and CDR2 SNEGSKA (reference sequence). CDR3 sequence reads: CSARVGRVRPTDTQYF. Here the CDR3 DNA reads TGCAGTGCTAGGGTAGGCAGGGTTCGGCCCACAGATACGCAGTATTTT.

The chain combines TRBV6-5 with TRBJ2-2; D is unresolved. The germline CDR1 and CDR2 sequences are MNHEY and SVGAGI. Trimming pared 6 bases from V and 6 bases from J, leaving 8 bases between. The CDR3 runs to 12 residues. CDR3 protein: CASSLMSGELFF. The CDR3 DNA reads TGTGCCAGCAGCCTAATGTCCGGGGAGCTGTTTTTT.

The chain recombines TRBV25-1 with TRBJ2-3, with D unresolved. Germline lookup yields CDR1 MGHDK and CDR2 SYGVNS. Trimming removed 3 bases from V and 2 bases from J, with 6 bases in between. CDR3 length equals 13 residues. CDR3 DNA sequence: TGTGCCAGCAGTGACTCTAACACAGATACGCAGTATTTT. Translation: CASSDSNTDTQYF.

The chain uses TRBV6-1 and TRBJ2-6; possibly TRBD1 for D (5 bases). CDR1 is MNHNS and CDR2 is SASEGT in the germline V gene. The CDR3 is made up of 15 amino acids. V dropped 3 bases and J dropped 7 bases, with 13 bases sitting between them. In DNA form, the CDR3 reads TGTGCCAGCAGTGAGCCAGGGCTAAGTGCCAACGTCCTGACTTTC. Translating it yields CASSEPGLSANVLTF.

V and J are TRBV6-1 and TRBJ2-7; TRBD1 matches at 10 bases. Trimming cost V 6 bases and J 4 bases; bases outside gene matches: 0. The CDR3 sequence is 12 residues long. Per the germline V gene, CDR1 is MNHNS and CDR2 is SASEGT. CDR3 sequence: CASRGQGYEQYF. The CDR3 DNA sequence: TGTGCCAGCAGGGGACAGGGGTACGAGCAGTACTTC.

V and J are TRBV7-3 and TRBJ2-7; D ambiguous. The V gene's germline CDR1 is SGHTA and CDR2 FQGTGA. The CDR3 is made up of 15 amino acids. V was clipped by 3 bases and J by 2 bases, with 14 bases between them. The CDR3 DNA reads TGTGCCAGCAGCTTTGCCTCCTTCGGCCCCTACGAGCAGTACTTC. It codes for CASSFASFGPYEQYF.

The chain couples TRBV7-2 to TRBJ2-3, with D hard to call. The CDR3 covers 14 residues. Between the trimmed V and J ends, which lost 4 bases and 5 bases, there was a span of 13 bases. Germline CDR1 is SGHTA and CDR2 is FQGNSA. The CDR3 region is CASSSGLLGDTQYF. CDR3 DNA: TGTGCCAGCAGCTCCGGTCTCCTAGGAGATACGCAGTATTTT. The variable domain in full, with the rest retrieved from reference TRBV7-2 and TRBJ2-3, is GAGVSQSPSNKVTEKGKDVELRCDPISGHTALYWYRQSLGQGLEFLIYFQGNSAPDKSGLPSDRFSAERTGGSVSTLTIQRTQQEDSAVYLCASSSGLLGDTQYFGPGTRLTVL.

This clonotype has a handful of counts. V usage is TRBV7-2 and J usage is TRBJ2-1, with TRBD2 matching 9 bases. Trimming at V came to 3 bases and at J to 8 bases, leaving 14 bases not matched to a gene. Per the germline V gene, CDR1 is SGHTA and CDR2 is FQGNSA. The CDR3 spans 17 residues. The CDR3 region is CASSFPLEAGGPYEQFF. CDR3 nucleotide sequence: TGTGCCAGCAGCTTCCCTCTAGAGGCGGGAGGGCCCTATGAGCAGTTCTTC. The full variable domain, its missing parts supplied by reference TRBV7-2 and TRBJ2-1, is GAGVSQSPSNKVTEKGKDVELRCDPISGHTALYWYRQSLGQGLEFLIYFQGNSAPDKSGLPSDRFSAERTGGSVSTLTIQRTQQEDSAVYLCASSFPLEAGGPYEQFFGPGTRLTVL.

The genes are TRBV4-3 and TRBJ1-5, with D possibly TRBD1 on 5 matching bases. The germline V gene encodes CDR1 LGHNA and CDR2 YSLEER. V lost 0 bases, J lost 6 bases, and 15 bases lay in between. This CDR3 comprises 16 residues. The CDR3 nucleotides are TGCGCCAGCAGCCAAGAATCTGGGGCTTTGGGTCAGCCCCAGCATTTT. This codes for CASSQESGALGQPQHF.

The chain has TRBV7-2 and TRBJ2-5, with 10 bases that match TRBD1. V was pared by 6 bases and J by 6 bases, with 7 bases of the junction left unmatched. The CDR3 has 14 residues. CDR1 and CDR2 (germline): SGHTA, FQGNSA. The CDR3 is CASRDWTGGQTQYF. The CDR3 nucleotides read TGTGCCAGCAGGGACTGGACAGGGGGGCAGACCCAGTACTTC.

The chain recombines TRBV10-3 with TRBJ1-1; D might be TRBD1 (6 bases). The CDR3 consists of 13 residues. Trimming took off 6 bases at V and 5 bases at J, with 13 bases between the two ends. From germline, CDR1 is ENHRY and CDR2 SYGVKD. This chain's CDR3 is CAIRQGIGTEAFF. The CDR3 DNA sequence: TGTGCCATCAGACAGGGCATAGGGACTGAAGCTTTCTTT.

This clonotype has only a few counts. CDR3 loop: CASSSRGGGAYYEQYF. The CDR3 nucleotides are TGTGCCAGCAGCTCCCGAGGCGGGGGGGCCTACTACGAGCAGTACTTC. The chain uses TRBV7-2 and TRBJ2-7; TRBD2 agrees at 9 bases. Germline CDR1 is SGHTA and CDR2 is FQGNSA. V trimming: 4 bases; J trimming: 3 bases; junction bases outside the gene matches: 10. This CDR3 is 16 amino acids long.

This clonotype has just a few counts. The chain joins TRBV29-1 to TRBJ1-4; the D gene is possibly TRBD1 (5 bases). The CDR3 loop spans 14 amino acids. The V gene's germline CDR1 is SQVTM and CDR2 ANQGSEA. V lost 7 bases to trimming and J lost 8 bases, with 20 bases between them. The CDR3 DNA follows: TGCAGCGCTGTCTCGGCCAGGGTGGGAGAAAAACTGTTTTTT. It is translated as CSAVSARVGEKLFF.

This clonotype was seen more than once but under ten times. The chain links TRBV29-1 to TRBJ2-7; tentatively, D is TRBD1 or TRBD2 (5 bases each). The CDR3 runs to 13 residues. Trimming removed 4 bases from V and 0 bases from J, with 10 bases in between. Germline V gives CDR1 SQVTM, CDR2 ANQGSEA. The CDR3 region is CSVARGRSYEQYF. In DNA form, the CDR3 reads TGCAGCGTTGCGAGGGGACGCTCCTACGAGCAGTACTTC.

The chain has TRBV29-1 and TRBJ1-1, with D perhaps matching TRBD1 (5 bases). Deletions cut 4 bases from V and 0 bases from J, with 9 bases between. The CDR3 runs to 13 residues. Germline V gives CDR1 SQVTM, CDR2 ANQGSEA. The CDR3, as DNA: TGCAGCGTTGTCGGGGACCTGAACACTGAAGCTTTCTTT. Its translation: CSVVGDLNTEAFF.

This clonotype has only one observation. The chain combines TRBV30 with TRBJ2-5, with TRBD1 matching over 7 bases. In germline, CDR1 is GTSNPN, CDR2 SVGIG (reference sequence). V was clipped by 8 bases and J by 5 bases; unmatched bases: 5. This CDR3 region has 11 residues. CDR3 in DNA: TGTGCCCGACAGGGTCCGGAGACCCAGTACTTC. It specifies CARQGPETQYF.

This clonotype was observed many times. The V call is TRBV27, the J call TRBJ2-7; perhaps TRBD1 as D (5 bases). Trimming shortened V by 2 bases and J by 2 bases, and 19 bases separated the two germline ends. The CDR3 covers 17 residues. Per the germline V gene, CDR1 is MNHEY and CDR2 is SMNVEV (reference sequence). The CDR3 sequence is CASSLEARAPIPYEQYF. The CDR3 DNA follows: TGTGCCAGCAGTTTAGAGGCCAGGGCCCCAATTCCCTACGAGCAGTACTTC.

The chain links TRBV20-1 to TRBJ2-7, with D possibly matching TRBD2 (6 bases). V dropped 6 bases and J dropped 0 bases, with 15 bases sitting between them. The CDR3 is 14 residues long. Germline V CDR1 and CDR2: DFQATT, SNEGSKA (reference sequence). CDR3 region: CSATLGGSSYEQYF. As DNA, the CDR3 is TGCAGTGCCACCCTCGGGGGAAGCTCCTACGAGCAGTACTTC.

The rearrangement uses TRBV11-2 and TRBJ2-3, with no clear D. CDR3 length: 18 residues. Germline-derived CDR1 and CDR2 are SGHAT and FQNNGV. V was trimmed by 1 base and J by 0 bases, leaving 17 bases between them. The DNA of the CDR3 is TGTGCCAGCAGCTTAGGGAGAGGTTGGCATGCTAGCACAGATACGCAGTATTTT. Protein product: CASSLGRGWHASTDTQYF.

The V and J genes are TRBV6-5 and TRBJ1-2, with D perhaps matching TRBD1 (5 bases). The V end was cut by 6 bases, the J end by 8 bases, with 19 bases between. Germline V gene lookup returns CDR1 MNHEY and CDR2 SVGAGI. This CDR3 region has 14 residues. The CDR3 is CASSLRDGSPGYTF. CDR3 in DNA: TGTGCCAGCAGCCTCCGGGACGGCTCCCCCGGCTACACCTTC.

This clonotype was seen more than once but under ten times. V and J are TRBV7-3 and TRBJ2-3; TRBD2 is a possible D gene (7 bases). The length of the CDR3 is 14 residues. Germline-derived CDR1 and CDR2 are SGHTA and FQGTGA. V was trimmed by 3 bases and J by 8 bases, leaving 15 bases between them. This CDR3 reads CASSLNREGGTQYF. As DNA, the CDR3 is TGTGCCAGCAGCTTGAACAGGGAGGGAGGTACGCAGTATTTT.

This clonotype came up a few times. The genes are TRBV20-1 and TRBJ1-5; the D gene is possibly TRBD1 (5 bases). CDR1 and CDR2 (germline): DFQATT, SNEGSKA (reference sequence). The CDR3 sequence is 12 residues long. V lost 7 bases, J lost 6 bases, and 13 bases lay in between. The CDR3 coding sequence is TGCAGTGTCACCGCAGGGAGTCAGCCCCAGCATTTT. Translation gives CSVTAGSQPQHF.

This clonotype was detected only once. This sequence joins TRBV5-6 and TRBJ2-1; D gene uncertain. This CDR3 is built from 13 residues. CDR1 SGHDT and CDR2 YYEEEE come from the germline V gene. Trimming stripped 4 bases from V and 12 bases from J, with 17 bases between. DNA of the CDR3: TGTGCCAGCAGCGACCCTACTCTTTTCGGGCAGTTCTTC. This codes for CASSDPTLFGQFF.

This clonotype was seen many times. J is TRBJ2-6 and V is TRBV7-2; no firm D call. V lost 4 bases and J 3 bases, leaving 4 bases between the germline ends. The CDR3 runs 13 residues. Germline V gene lookup returns CDR1 SGHTA and CDR2 FQGNSA. Written as DNA, the CDR3 is TGTGCCAGCAGCTGGGGTGGGGCCAACGTCCTGACTTTC. This gives the protein CASSWGGANVLTF.

V gene TRBV9 combines with J gene TRBJ2-1, with TRBD2 matching 11 bases. CDR1 and CDR2 from the germline V gene are SGDLS and YYNGEE. V lost 3 bases, J lost 0 bases, and 5 bases stayed unmatched. CDR3 length: 17 amino acids. The CDR3: CASSALAGGSSYNEQFF. In DNA, the CDR3 is TGTGCCAGCAGCGCGCTAGCGGGAGGAAGCTCCTACAATGAGCAGTTCTTC.

This chain uses TRBV12-3 or TRBV12-4 with TRBJ2-3; D is undetermined. V was shortened by 6 bases and J by 1 base, with 11 bases between the two germline ends. The CDR3 is made up of 14 amino acids. CDR3 region: CASSPDPRTDTQYF. In DNA form, the CDR3 reads TGTGCCAGCAGCCCCGACCCCCGCACAGATACGCAGTATTTT.

This clonotype was seen more than once but under ten times. The rearrangement joins TRBV7-8 to TRBJ2-7, with 9 bases matching TRBD2. Losses at the gene ends were 5 bases for V and 3 bases for J; bases not matched to a gene: 11. The length of the CDR3 is 16 residues. The germline gives CDR1 SGHVS, CDR2 FQNEAQ. The CDR3 region is CASSPHGGRVDYEQYF. CDR3 bases: TGTGCCAGCAGCCCCCACGGCGGGAGGGTAGACTACGAGCAGTACTTC.

This chain uses TRBV7-8 with TRBJ1-2; D not certain. This CDR3 is built from 16 residues. CDR1 SGHVS and CDR2 FQNEAQ come from the germline V gene. Trimming left V 5 bases short and J 0 bases short, with 16 bases between. CDR3 residues: CASSLNPRGSNYGYTF. DNA for the CDR3: TGTGCCAGCAGCCTTAACCCTCGGGGTTCTAACTATGGCTACACCTTC.

This clonotype was found a few times. The rearrangement links TRBV2 to TRBJ1-2; TRBD1 agrees at 12 bases. Germline CDR1 is SNHLY and CDR2 is FYNNEI. V lost 3 bases, J lost 6 bases, and 5 bases stayed unmatched. The CDR3 spans 15 residues. DNA for the CDR3: TGTGCCAGCAGTGAGGGACAGGGGGCTTTAGATGGCTACACCTTC. This translates into CASSEGQGALDGYTF.

The chain carries TRBV7-9 and TRBJ2-1; no firm D call. Trimming took off 5 bases at V and 8 bases at J, with 13 bases between the two ends. Germline lookup yields CDR1 SEHNR and CDR2 FQNEAQ (reference sequence). This CDR3 is 13 amino acids long. The CDR3 sequence is CASSPPRPYEQFF. DNA of the CDR3: TGTGCCAGCAGCCCTCCCCGGCCGTATGAGCAGTTCTTC.

The chain couples TRBV6-6 to TRBJ2-3; D perhaps matches TRBD1 (5 bases). CDR3 length: 17 amino acids. Germline V lookup: CDR1 MNHNY, CDR2 SVGAGI (reference sequence). Trimming took off 0 bases at V and 1 base at J, with 14 bases between the two ends. The CDR3 region is CASSYSSLWGGTDTQYF. For the CDR3, the DNA is TGTGCCAGCAGTTACTCCTCCCTTTGGGGCGGCACAGATACGCAGTATTTT.